This T cell receptor (beta chain) appears in the sequencing data of a study of T-cell reconstitution after alpha-beta-depleted transplantation in children (dated by TCRdb to 2016 to 2018). In terms of the full investigation: The study quantitatively tracked T-cell immune reconstitution after TCRalphabeta/CD19-depleted allogeneic hematopoietic cell transplantation in children using TCR repertoire profiling. Study-level results and caveats: Over the following months the frequencies of hyperexpanded clones went down, and after one year T-cell counts and TCRbeta diversity were mostly credited to newly produced T cells. The apparently early recovery of alphabetaT-cell counts about two months after transplant reportedly depended on only several hundred rapidly expanded clones that came from non-depleted graft cells. The high TCRbeta diversity at day 60 in some patients was ascribed to recipient T cells and intrathymic progenitors that had survived conditioning.

CDR1 and CDR2 were assigned from the germline V gene as MGHRA and YSYEKL. Counted from cysteine to phenylalanine, this CDR3 has 15 amino acids. Here the CDR3 DNA is all that survives: 45 bases in frame from base 1. Cut back by 1 base and 2 bases, the V and J ends lie 9 bases apart. What this sample's treatment or condition label stands for: allogeneic hematopoietic cell transplantation with graft depleted of TCRalphabeta T cells and CD19 B cells. The transplant recipients were children given TCRalphabeta/CD19-depleted allogeneic hematopoietic cell grafts. Libraries were made using PCR. Sequenced using an Illumina HiSeq 2500. To normalize quantification of the TCRbeta repertoire, the TCR libraries were built with molecular barcoding that relied on unique molecular identifiers. TCRdb reprocessing: public reads trimmed at Q25 with fastp, clones called with MiXCR, in-frame beta chains kept. Each record represents a unique CDR3 protein, reported with the most common genes and DNA among its rows. This sample comprises about 980,000 distinct CDR3 sequences, roughly 31% of them detected only once. In total, the top ten clones hold 25% to 35% of the sample.

A word on this clonotype: This clone's antigen is unknown. The record has no base qualities; no much larger clone is one base away.

The TCR sequence derives from a boy in the first two years of life who had a stem cell transplant for SCID, so the T cells may come from the graft donor. Recombination connected TRBV4-1 to TRBJ2-1, with the D gene call left open. The sequences come from PBMCs, mostly from graft donor cells, collected 360 days after TCRalphabeta/CD19-depleted stem cell transplant. The bases read TGCGCCAGCAGCCAAGCTCGGGCTACCTACAATGAGCAGTTCTTC. This gives the protein CASSQARATYNEQFF.